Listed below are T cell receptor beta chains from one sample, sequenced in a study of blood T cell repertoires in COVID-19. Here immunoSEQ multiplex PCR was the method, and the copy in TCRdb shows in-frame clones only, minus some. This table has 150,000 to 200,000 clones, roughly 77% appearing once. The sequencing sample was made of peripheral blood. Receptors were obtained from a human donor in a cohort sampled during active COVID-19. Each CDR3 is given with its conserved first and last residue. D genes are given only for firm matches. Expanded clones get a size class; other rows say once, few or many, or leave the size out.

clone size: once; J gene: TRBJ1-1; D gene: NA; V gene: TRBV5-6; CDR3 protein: CASGSLFGGNTEAFF; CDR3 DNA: TGTGCCAGCGGAAGCCTCTTCGGGGGGAACACTGAAGCTTTCTTT
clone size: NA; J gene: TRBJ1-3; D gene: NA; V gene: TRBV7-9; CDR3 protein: CASSPPWRVNSGNTIYF; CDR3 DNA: TGTGCCAGCAGCCCCCCGTGGAGGGTGAACTCTGGAAACACCATATATTTT
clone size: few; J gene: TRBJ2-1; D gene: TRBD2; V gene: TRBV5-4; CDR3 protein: CASSLVQREVFEQFF; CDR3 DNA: TGTGCCAGCAGCTTGGTCCAGCGGGAGGTTTTTGAGCAGTTCTTC
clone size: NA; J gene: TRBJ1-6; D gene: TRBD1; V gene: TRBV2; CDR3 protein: CASSRDRGENSPLHF; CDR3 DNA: TGTGCCAGCAGTCGTGACAGGGGCGAGAATTCACCCCTCCACTTT
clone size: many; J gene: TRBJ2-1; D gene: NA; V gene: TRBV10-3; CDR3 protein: CAISELGTSEQFF; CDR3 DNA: TGTGCCATCAGTGAGTTGGGAACTAGCGAGCAGTTCTTC
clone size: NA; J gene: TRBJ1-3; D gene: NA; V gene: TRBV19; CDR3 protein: CASTRGAESSGNTIYF; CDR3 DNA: TGTGCCAGTACCCGGGGGGCTGAGAGCTCTGGAAACACCATATATTTT
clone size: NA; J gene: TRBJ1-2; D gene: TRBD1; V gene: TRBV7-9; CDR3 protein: CASSYGQGRYTF; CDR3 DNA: TGTGCCAGCAGCTACGGACAGGGCCGCTACACCTTC
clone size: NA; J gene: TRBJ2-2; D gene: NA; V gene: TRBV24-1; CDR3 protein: CATSKGRTGELFF; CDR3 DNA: TGTGCCACCAGTAAGGGGCGGACCGGGGAGCTGTTTTTT
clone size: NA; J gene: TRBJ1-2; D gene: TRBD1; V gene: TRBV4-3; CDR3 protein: CASSQDMDRVYGYTF; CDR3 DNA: TGCGCCAGCAGCCAAGATATGGACAGGGTCTATGGCTACACCTTC
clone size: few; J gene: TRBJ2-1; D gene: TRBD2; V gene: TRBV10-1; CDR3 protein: CASSESRLAGEQFF; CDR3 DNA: TGCGCCAGCAGTGAATCTCGACTAGCGGGGGAGCAGTTCTTC
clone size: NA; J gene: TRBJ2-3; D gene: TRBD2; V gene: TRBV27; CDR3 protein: CASSLYGTSGRSTDTQYF; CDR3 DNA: TGTGCCAGCAGTTTATACGGGACTAGCGGGAGGAGCACAGATACGCAGTATTTT
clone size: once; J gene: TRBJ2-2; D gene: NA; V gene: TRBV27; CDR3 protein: CASSRQAGNTGELFF; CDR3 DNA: TGTGCCAGCAGCCGACAGGCGGGGAACACCGGGGAGCTGTTTTTT
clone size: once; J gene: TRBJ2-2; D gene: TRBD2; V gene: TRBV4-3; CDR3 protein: CASSQDPPSRAGGGELFF; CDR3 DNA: TGCGCCAGCAGCCAAGATCCTCCCTCCAGAGCGGGAGGCGGGGAGCTGTTTTTT
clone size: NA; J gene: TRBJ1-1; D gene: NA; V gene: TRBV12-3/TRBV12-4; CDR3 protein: CASSLQGNAEAFF; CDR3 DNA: TGTGCCAGCAGTTTACAGGGGAACGCTGAAGCTTTCTTT
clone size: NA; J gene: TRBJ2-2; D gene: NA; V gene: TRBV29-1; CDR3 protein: CSVDSGYTGELFF; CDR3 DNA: TGCAGCGTTGATTCCGGGTACACCGGGGAGCTGTTTTTT
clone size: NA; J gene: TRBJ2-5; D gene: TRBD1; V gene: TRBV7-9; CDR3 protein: CASSLGTGGEETQYF; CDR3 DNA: TGTGCCAGCAGCCTCGGGACAGGGGGCGAAGAGACCCAGTACTTC
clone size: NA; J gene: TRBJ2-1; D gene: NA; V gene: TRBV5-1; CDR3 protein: CASSLGASYNEQFF; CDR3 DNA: TGCGCCAGCAGCCTGGGTGCCAGCTACAATGAGCAGTTCTTC